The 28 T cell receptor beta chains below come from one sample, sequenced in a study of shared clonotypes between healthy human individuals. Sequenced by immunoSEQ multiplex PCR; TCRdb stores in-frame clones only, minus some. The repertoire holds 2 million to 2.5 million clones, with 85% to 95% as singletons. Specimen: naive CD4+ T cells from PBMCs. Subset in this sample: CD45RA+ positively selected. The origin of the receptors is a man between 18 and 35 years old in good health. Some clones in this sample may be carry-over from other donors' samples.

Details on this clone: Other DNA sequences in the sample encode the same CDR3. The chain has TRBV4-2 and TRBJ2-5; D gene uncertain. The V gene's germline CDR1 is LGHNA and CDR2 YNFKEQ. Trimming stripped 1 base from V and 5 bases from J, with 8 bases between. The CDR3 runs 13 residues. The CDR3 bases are TGTGCCAGCAGCCAAGGATTTTTGGAGACCCAGTACTTC. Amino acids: CASSQGFLETQYF.

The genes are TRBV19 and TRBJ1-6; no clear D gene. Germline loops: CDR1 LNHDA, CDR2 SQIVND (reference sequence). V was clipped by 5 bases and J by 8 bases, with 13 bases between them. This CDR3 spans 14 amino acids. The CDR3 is CASSWSASDSPLHF. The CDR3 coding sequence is TGTGCCAGTAGTTGGTCCGCTAGCGATTCACCCCTCCACTTT.

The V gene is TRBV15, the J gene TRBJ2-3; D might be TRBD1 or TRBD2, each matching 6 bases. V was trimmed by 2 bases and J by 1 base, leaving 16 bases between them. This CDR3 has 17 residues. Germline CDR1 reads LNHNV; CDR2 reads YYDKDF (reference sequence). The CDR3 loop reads CATSRTRRDTGTDTQYF. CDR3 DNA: TGTGCCACCAGCAGAACTAGGCGGGACACGGGCACAGATACGCAGTATTTT.

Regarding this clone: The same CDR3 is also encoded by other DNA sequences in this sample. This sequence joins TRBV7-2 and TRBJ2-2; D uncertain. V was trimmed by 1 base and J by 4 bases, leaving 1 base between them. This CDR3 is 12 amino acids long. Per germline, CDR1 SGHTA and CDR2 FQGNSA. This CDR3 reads CASSLGTGELFF. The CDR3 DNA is TGTGCCAGCAGCTTAGGCACCGGGGAGCTGTTTTTT.

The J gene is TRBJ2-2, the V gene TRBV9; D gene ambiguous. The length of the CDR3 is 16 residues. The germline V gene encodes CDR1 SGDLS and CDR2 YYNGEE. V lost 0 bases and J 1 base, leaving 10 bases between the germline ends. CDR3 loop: CASSVALAENTGELFF. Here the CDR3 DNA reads TGTGCCAGCAGCGTAGCTTTGGCAGAGAACACCGGGGAGCTGTTTTTT.

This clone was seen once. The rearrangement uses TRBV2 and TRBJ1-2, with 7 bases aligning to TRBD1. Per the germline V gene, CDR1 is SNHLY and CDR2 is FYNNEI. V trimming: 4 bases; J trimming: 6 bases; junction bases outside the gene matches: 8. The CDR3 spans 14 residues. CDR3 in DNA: TGTGCCAGCAGTGCTTTGTACAGGGGCAATGGCTACACCTTC. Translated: CASSALYRGNGYTF.

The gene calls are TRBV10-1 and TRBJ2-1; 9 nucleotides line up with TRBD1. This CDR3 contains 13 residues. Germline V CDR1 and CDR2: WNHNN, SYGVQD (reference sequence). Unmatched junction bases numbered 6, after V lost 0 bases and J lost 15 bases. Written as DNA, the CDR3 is TGCGCCAGCAGTGAGTCCCAGGGACAGGGAATGTTCTTC. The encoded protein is CASSESQGQGMFF.

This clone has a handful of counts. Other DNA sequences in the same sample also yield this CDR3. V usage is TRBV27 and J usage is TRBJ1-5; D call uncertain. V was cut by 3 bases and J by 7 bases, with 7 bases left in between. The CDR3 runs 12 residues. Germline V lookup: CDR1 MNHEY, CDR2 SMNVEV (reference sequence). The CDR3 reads CASSFAGQPQHF. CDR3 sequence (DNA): TGTGCCAGCAGTTTTGCTGGCCAGCCCCAGCATTTT.

The CDR3 DNA reads as TGCGCCAGCAGGGAGCAGATGAACACTGAAGCTTTCTTT. Amino acids: CASREQMNTEAFF. This chain joins TRBV5-1 and TRBJ1-1; no definite D call. Germline values: CDR1 SGHRS, CDR2 YFSETQ. This CDR3 has 13 residues. V gave up 5 bases and J gave up 0 bases, with 8 bases separating them.

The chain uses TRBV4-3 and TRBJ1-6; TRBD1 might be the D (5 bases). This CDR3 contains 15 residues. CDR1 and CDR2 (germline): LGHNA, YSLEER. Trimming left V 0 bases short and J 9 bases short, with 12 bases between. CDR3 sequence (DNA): TGCGCCAGCAGCCAAGAGAGGGGATTGGGTTCACCCCTCCACTTT. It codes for CASSQERGLGSPLHF.

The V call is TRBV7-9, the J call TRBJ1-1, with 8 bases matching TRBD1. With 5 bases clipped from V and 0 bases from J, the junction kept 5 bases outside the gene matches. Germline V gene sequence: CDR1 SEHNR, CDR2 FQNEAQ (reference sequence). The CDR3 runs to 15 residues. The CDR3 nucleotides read TGTGCCAGCAGCGCGCAGGGGGCGATGAACACTGAAGCTTTCTTT. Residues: CASSAQGAMNTEAFF.

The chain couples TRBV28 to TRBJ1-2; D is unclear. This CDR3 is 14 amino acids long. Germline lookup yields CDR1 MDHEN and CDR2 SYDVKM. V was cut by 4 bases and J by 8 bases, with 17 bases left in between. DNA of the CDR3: TGTGCCAGCAGTTCCGGGCCGCCGGCCCGGGGCTACACCTTC. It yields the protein CASSSGPPARGYTF.

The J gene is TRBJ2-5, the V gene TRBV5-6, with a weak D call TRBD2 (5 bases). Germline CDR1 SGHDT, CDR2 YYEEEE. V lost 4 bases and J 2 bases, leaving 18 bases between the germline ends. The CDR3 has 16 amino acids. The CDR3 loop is CASSPGVWTPQETQYF. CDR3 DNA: TGTGCCAGCAGCCCCGGAGTCTGGACTCCTCAAGAGACCCAGTACTTC.

The CDR3 bases are TGTGCCAGCAGTAACACCTACGGGGGCGTCGGTCAGCCCCAGCATTTT. Its translation is CASSNTYGGVGQPQHF. The V call is TRBV28, the J call TRBJ1-5, with a tentative D call TRBD1 (6 bases). V lost 5 bases, J lost 6 bases, and 20 bases lay in between. CDR3 length: 16 residues. Germline CDR1 and CDR2: MDHEN and SYDVKM.

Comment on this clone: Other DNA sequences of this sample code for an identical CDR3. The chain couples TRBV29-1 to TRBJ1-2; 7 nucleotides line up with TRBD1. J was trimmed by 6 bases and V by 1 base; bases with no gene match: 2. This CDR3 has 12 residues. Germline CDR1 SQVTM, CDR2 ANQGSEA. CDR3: CSVEGTGDGYTF. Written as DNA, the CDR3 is TGCAGCGTTGAAGGTACAGGGGATGGCTACACCTTC.

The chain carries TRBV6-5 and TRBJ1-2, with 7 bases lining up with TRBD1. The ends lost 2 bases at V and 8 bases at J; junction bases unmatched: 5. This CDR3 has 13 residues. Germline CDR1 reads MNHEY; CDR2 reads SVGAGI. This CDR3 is CASSYGQAGGYTF. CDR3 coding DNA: TGTGCCAGCAGTTACGGACAGGCGGGGGGCTACACCTTC.

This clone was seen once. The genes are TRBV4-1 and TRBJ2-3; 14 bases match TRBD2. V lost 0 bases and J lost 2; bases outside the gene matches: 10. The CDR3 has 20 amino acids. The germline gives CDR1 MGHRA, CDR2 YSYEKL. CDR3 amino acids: CASSQERGTSGRASTDTQYF. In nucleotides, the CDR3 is TGCGCCAGCAGCCAAGAAAGAGGGACTAGCGGGAGAGCTTCCACAGATACGCAGTATTTT.

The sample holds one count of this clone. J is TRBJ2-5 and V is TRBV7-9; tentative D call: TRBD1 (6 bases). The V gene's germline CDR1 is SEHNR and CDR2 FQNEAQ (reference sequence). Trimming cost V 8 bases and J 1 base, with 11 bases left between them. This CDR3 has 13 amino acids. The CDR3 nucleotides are TGTGCCAGCGGACAGCGAAGCCAAGAGACCCAGTACTTC. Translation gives CASGQRSQETQYF. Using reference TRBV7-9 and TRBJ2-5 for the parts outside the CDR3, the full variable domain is DTGVSQNPRHKITKRGQNVTFRCDPISEHNRLYWYRQTLGQGPEFLTYFQNEAQLEKSRLLSDRFSAERPKGSFSTLEIQRTEQGDSAMYLCASGQRSQETQYFGPGTRLLVL.

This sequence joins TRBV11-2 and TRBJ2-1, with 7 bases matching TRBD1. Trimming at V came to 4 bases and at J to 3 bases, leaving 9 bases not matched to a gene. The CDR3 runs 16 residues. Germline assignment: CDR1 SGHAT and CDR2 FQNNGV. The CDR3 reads CASSSLGQKYYNEQFF. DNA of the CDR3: TGTGCCAGCAGCTCCCTGGGACAGAAGTACTACAATGAGCAGTTCTTC. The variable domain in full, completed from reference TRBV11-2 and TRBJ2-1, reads EAGVAQSPRYKIIEKRQSVAFWCNPISGHATLYWYQQILGQGPKLLIQFQNNGVVDDSQLPKDRFSAERLKGVDSTLKIQPAKLEDSAVYLCASSSLGQKYYNEQFFGPGTRLTVL.

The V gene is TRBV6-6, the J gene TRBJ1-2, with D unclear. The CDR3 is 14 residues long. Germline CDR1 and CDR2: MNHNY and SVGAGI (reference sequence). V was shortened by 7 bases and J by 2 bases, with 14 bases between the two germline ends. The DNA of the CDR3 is TGTGCCAGCACCCCGGGCAGGAACAACTATGGCTACACCTTC. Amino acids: CASTPGRNNYGYTF.

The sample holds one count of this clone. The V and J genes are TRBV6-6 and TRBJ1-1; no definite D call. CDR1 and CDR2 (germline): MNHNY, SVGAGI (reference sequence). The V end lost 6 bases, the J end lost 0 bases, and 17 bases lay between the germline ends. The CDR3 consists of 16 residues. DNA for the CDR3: TGTGCCAGCAGAATCGACGCATCAATCATGAACACTGAAGCTTTCTTT. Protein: CASRIDASIMNTEAFF.

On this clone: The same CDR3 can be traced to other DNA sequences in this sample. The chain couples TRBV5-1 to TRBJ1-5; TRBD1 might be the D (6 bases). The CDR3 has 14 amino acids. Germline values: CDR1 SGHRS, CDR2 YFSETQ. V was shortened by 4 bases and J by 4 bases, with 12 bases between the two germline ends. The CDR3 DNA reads TGCGCCAGCAGCCCCGAGGGGGGTAATCAGCCCCAGCATTTT. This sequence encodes CASSPEGGNQPQHF. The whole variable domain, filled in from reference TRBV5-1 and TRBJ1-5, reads KAGVTQTPRYLIKTRGQQVTLSCSPISGHRSVSWYQQTPGQGLQFLFEYFSETQRNKGNFPGRFSGRQFSNSRSEMNVSTLELGDSALYLCASSPEGGNQPQHFGDGTRLSIL.

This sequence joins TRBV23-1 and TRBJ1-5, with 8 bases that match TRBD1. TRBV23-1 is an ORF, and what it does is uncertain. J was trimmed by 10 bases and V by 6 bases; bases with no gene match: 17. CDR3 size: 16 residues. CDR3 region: CASSHPDRGEDFPQHF. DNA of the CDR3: TGCGCCAGCAGCCACCCCGACAGGGGTGAGGATTTTCCCCAGCATTTT.

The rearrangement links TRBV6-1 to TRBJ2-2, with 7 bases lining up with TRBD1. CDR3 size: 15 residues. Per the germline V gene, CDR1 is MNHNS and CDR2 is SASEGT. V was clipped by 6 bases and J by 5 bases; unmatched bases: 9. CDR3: CASRTPGQRTGELFF. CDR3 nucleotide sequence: TGTGCCAGCAGGACCCCGGGACAGAGAACCGGGGAGCTGTTTTTT.

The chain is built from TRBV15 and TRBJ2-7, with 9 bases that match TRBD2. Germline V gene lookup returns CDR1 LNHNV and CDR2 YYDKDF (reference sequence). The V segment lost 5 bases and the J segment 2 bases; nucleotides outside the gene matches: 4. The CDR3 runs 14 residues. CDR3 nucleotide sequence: TGTGCCACCAGCTTACTAGCGGGTCCCTACGAGCAGTACTTC. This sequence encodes CATSLLAGPYEQYF.

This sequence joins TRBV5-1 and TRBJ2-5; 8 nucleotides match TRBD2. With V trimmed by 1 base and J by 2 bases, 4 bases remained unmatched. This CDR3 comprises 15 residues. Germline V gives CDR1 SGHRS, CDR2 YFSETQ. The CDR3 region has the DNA TGCGCCAGCAGCTTGAATCCGGGGGGGCAAGAGACCCAGTACTTC. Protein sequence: CASSLNPGGQETQYF.

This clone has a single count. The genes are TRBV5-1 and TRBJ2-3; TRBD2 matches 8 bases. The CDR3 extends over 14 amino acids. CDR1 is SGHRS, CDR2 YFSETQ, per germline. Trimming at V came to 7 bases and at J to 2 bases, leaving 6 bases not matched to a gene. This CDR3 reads CASGIAGTTDTQYF. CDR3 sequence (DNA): TGCGCCAGCGGAATAGCGGGGACCACAGATACGCAGTATTTT. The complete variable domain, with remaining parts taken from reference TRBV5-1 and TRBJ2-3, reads KAGVTQTPRYLIKTRGQQVTLSCSPISGHRSVSWYQQTPGQGLQFLFEYFSETQRNKGNFPGRFSGRQFSNSRSEMNVSTLELGDSALYLCASGIAGTTDTQYFGPGTRLTVL.

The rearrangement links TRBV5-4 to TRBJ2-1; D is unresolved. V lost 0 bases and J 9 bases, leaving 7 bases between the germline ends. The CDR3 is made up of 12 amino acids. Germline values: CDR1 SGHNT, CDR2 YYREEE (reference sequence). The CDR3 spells CASSLGATEQFF. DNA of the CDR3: TGTGCCAGCAGCTTGGGAGCAACTGAGCAGTTCTTC.